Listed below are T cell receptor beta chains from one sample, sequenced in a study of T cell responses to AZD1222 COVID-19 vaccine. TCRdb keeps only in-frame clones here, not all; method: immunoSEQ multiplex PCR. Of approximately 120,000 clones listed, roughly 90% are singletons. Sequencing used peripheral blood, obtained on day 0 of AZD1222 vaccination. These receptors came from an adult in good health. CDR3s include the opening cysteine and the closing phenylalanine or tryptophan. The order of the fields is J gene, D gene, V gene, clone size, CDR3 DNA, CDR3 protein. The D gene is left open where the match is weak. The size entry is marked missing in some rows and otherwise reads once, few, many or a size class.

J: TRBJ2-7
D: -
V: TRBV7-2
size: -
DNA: TGTGCCAGCAGCTTCAATTCCTACGAGCAGTACTTC
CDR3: CASSFNSYEQYF

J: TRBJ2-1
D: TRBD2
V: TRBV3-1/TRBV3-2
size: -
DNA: TGTGCCAGCAGCCACAAAAAGAGCGGGAGCTCCTACAATGAGCAGTTCTTC
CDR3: CASSHKKSGSSYNEQFF

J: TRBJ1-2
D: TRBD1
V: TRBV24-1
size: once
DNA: TGTGCCACCAGGGACAGGAACTATGGCTACACCTTC
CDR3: CATRDRNYGYTF

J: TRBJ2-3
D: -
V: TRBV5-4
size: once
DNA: TGTGCCAGCAGCTTGGCCGCCAGCCGCACAGATACGCAGTATTTT
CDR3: CASSLAASRTDTQYF

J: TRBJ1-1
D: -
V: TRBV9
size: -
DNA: TGTGCCAGCAGCGTACAAGGGACACTTATGAACACTGAAGCTTTCTTT
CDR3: CASSVQGTLMNTEAFF

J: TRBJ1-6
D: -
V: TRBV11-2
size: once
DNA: TGTGCCAGCAGCCCGCGGACAGATTATAATTCACCCCTCCACTTT
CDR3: CASSPRTDYNSPLHF

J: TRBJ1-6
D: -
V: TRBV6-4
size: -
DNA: TGTGCCAGCAGTGCTACGGGACAAAGTATGTCACCCCTCCACTTT
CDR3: CASSATGQSMSPLHF

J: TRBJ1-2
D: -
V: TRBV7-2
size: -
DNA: TGTGCCAGCAGCCCGGCCCACGTGCGCCTTCCCTATGGCTACACCTTC
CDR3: CASSPAHVRLPYGYTF

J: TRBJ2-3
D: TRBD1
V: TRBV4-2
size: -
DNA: TGTGCCAGCAGCCCGACAGGGGGTATCACAGATACGCAGTATTTT
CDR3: CASSPTGGITDTQYF

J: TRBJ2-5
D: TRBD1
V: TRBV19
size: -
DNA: TGTGCCAGTAGTATTCGGGACAGGGGCGTCGCGGGACAAGAGACCCAGTACTTC
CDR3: CASSIRDRGVAGQETQYF

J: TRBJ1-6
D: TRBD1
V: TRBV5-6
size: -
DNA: TGTGCCAGCAGCCCCCAGATTGGACAGGTGGGCTCACCCCTCCACTTT
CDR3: CASSPQIGQVGSPLHF

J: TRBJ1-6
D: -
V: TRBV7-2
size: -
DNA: TGTGCCAGCAGCCCCCGCGGAGGGGCAAATAATTCACCCCTCCACTTT
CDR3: CASSPRGGANNSPLHF

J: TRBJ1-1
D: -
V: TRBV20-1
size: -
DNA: TGCAGTGCTAGTAGGGGGATGAGCACTGAAGCTTTCTTT
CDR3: CSASRGMSTEAFF

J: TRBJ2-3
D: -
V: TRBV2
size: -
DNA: TGTGCCACCTCAAGGAATTTACACACAGATACGCAGTATTTT
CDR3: CATSRNLHTDTQYF

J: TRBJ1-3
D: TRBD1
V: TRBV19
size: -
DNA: TGTGCCAGTAGTAGGGAGGACAGGGCTTATGGAAACACCATATATTTT
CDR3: CASSREDRAYGNTIYF

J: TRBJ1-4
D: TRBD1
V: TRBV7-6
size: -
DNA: TGTGCCAGCAGCTTAAGACAGGGGGATGAAAAACTGTTTTTT
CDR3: CASSLRQGDEKLFF

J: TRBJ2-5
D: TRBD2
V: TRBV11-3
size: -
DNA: TGTGCCAGCAGCTTAGTACTAGCGGGAGTTCAGGAGACCCAGTACTTC
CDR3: CASSLVLAGVQETQYF

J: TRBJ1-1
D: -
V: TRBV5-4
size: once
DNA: TGTGCCAGCAGCTCCGGGGGACGGCCGAACACTGAAGCTTTCTTT
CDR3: CASSSGGRPNTEAFF

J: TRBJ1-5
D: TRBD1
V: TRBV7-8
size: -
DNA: TGTGCCAGCAGCTACGGGACAGGGGCCAATCAGCCCCAGCATTTT
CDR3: CASSYGTGANQPQHF

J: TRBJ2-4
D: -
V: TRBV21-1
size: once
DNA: TGTGCCAGCAGCATGGACAGGGTGGACATTCAGTACTTC
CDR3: CASSMDRVDIQYF

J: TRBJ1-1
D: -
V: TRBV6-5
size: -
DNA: TGTGCCAGCAGTTACGGAGATTACACTGAAGCTTTCTTT
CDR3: CASSYGDYTEAFF

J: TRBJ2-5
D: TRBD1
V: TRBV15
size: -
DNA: TGTGCCACCAGCAGACTACAGGGGTTAGAGACCCAGTACTTC
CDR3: CATSRLQGLETQYF

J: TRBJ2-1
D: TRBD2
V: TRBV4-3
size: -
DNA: TGCGCCAGCAGCCGCACCACTAGCGGGGATTATGAGCAGTTCTTC
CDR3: CASSRTTSGDYEQFF

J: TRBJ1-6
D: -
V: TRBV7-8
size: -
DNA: TGTGCCAGCAGCTTAGGTGGGGTTAGTCATTCACCCCTCCACTTT
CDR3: CASSLGGVSHSPLHF

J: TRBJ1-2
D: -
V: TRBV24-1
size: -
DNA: TGTGCCACCAGTGACCAGACAAGAAGCTATGGCTACACCTTC
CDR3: CATSDQTRSYGYTF

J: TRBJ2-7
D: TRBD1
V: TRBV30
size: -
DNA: TGTGCCTGGAAACCCCCGGGACAGGGGTCCTACGAGCAGTACTTC
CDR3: CAWKPPGQGSYEQYF

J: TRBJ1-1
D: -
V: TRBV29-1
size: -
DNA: TGCAGCGTTGATTGGGCAGGGAAGGACAGAAACACTGAAGCTTTCTTT
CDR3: CSVDWAGKDRNTEAFF

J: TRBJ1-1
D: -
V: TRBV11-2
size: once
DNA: TGTGCCAGCAGCTTAGCGGGGGCCCGGAACACTGAAGCTTTCTTT
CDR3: CASSLAGARNTEAFF

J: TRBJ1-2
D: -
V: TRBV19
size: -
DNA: TGTGCCAGTGAGGACAGAGGGAACTATGGCTACACCTTC
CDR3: CASEDRGNYGYTF

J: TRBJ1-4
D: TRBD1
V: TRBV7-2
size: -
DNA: TGTGCCAGCAGCCCCAGACAGGGCGGTGGAAAACTGTTTTTT
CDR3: CASSPRQGGGKLFF

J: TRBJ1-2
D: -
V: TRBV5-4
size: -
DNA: TGTGCCAGCACTATGGGGGGGGATAACTATGGCTACACCTTC
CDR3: CASTMGGDNYGYTF

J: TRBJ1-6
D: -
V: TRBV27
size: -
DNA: TGTGCCAGCCGACCCGGGACGTTGAGCTCCTATAATTCACCCCTCCACTTT
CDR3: CASRPGTLSSYNSPLHF

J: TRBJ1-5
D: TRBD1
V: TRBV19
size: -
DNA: TGTGCCAGTAGTATGGTCGACAGGGCTAATCAGCCCCAGCATTTT
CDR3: CASSMVDRANQPQHF

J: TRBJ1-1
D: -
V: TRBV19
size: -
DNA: TGTGCCACCCGACAGACCAGTGAAGCTTTCTTT
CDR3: CATRQTSEAFF

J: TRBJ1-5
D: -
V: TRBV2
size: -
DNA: TGTGCCAGCAGTGATTACAGGGATAGCAATCAGCCCCAGCATTTT
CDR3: CASSDYRDSNQPQHF

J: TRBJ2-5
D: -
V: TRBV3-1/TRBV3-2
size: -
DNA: TGTGCCAGCAGCCAAGGGGTCGGGAGTGGTGAGACCCAGTACTTC
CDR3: CASSQGVGSGETQYF